Listed here are 17 T cell receptor beta chains from one sample, sequenced in a study of T cells after yellow fever vaccination. MiXCR was run by TCRdb on the 5' RACE reads, yielding one entry per CDR3 protein. The sample holds about 63,000 distinct CDR3 sequences, 6.5% to 9% seen once. Sample: CD8+ T cells sorted from PBMCs, taken 15 days after the yellow fever booster vaccination. All receptors come from a man aged 25 to 45 who received the YFV17D yellow fever vaccine.

There are many counts of this clonotype. The chain is built from TRBV29-1 and TRBJ2-1, with 14 nucleotides matching TRBD2. The CDR3 has 16 residues. The germline gives CDR1 SQVTM, CDR2 ANQGSEA. V was pared by 5 bases and J by 0 bases, with 3 bases of the junction left unmatched. The CDR3 nucleotides are TGCAGCGTTTCTGGACTAGCGGGAGGCTCCTACAATGAGCAGTTCTTC. This sequence encodes CSVSGLAGGSYNEQFF.

This clonotype was observed a few times. CDR3 amino acids: CASTPGTILYEQYF. In nucleotides, the CDR3 is TGTGCCAGCACCCCGGGGACTATACTTTACGAGCAGTACTTC. This chain uses TRBV12-3 or TRBV12-4 with TRBJ2-7; 7 bases match TRBD2. CDR3 length: 14 amino acids. Trimming removed 7 bases from V and 4 bases from J; junction bases left unmatched: 10.

V is TRBV24-1 and J is TRBJ2-6, with 7 bases lining up with TRBD2. V gave up 11 bases and J gave up 0 bases; unmatched junction bases: 6. This CDR3 spans 15 amino acids. Germline CDR1 KGHDR, CDR2 SFDVKD. The CDR3 reads CASLADGSGANVLTF. Written as DNA, the CDR3 is TGTGCCAGTCTAGCGGACGGCTCTGGGGCCAACGTCCTGACTTTC.

In this sample, this clonotype turned up many times. The V gene is TRBV6-1, the J gene TRBJ2-2, with D unclear. The CDR3 extends over 13 amino acids. Trimming cost V 4 bases and J 3 bases, with 6 bases left between them. Germline lookup yields CDR1 MNHNS and CDR2 SASEGT. CDR3 nucleotide sequence: TGTGCCAGCAGTGCGCCGGACACCGGGGAGCTGTTTTTT. It encodes CASSAPDTGELFF.

This clonotype showed up many times. This sequence joins TRBV11-2 and TRBJ2-7; TRBD2 matches at 8 bases. Germline values: CDR1 SGHAT, CDR2 FQNNGV. Germline trimming cut 1 base from V and 7 bases from J; bases unmatched to any gene: 9. The CDR3 is 15 amino acids. CDR3 residues: CASSLGPAGVGEQYF. As DNA, the CDR3 is TGTGCCAGCAGCTTAGGGCCAGCGGGAGTAGGGGAGCAGTACTTC.

This clonotype was seen more than once but under ten times. The chain couples TRBV27 to TRBJ2-1, with 9 bases that match TRBD2. This CDR3 has 15 residues. The V segment lost 6 bases and the J segment 7 bases; nucleotides outside the gene matches: 10. CDR1 is MNHEY, CDR2 SMNVEV, per germline (reference sequence). The CDR3 protein is CASSSAGGPWNEQFF. The CDR3 bases are TGTGCCAGCAGCTCAGCGGGAGGCCCATGGAATGAGCAGTTCTTC.

Ten or more counts support this clonotype. The chain carries TRBV20-1 and TRBJ2-3; no reliable D call. The CDR3 loop spans 13 amino acids. Trimming stripped 0 bases from V and 0 bases from J, with 4 bases between. Per the germline V gene, CDR1 is DFQATT and CDR2 is SNEGSKA (reference sequence). CDR3 DNA: TGCAGTGCTAGAGAGGGGAGCACAGATACGCAGTATTTT. Protein product: CSAREGSTDTQYF.

The sample holds many counts of this clonotype. This chain uses TRBV23-1 with TRBJ2-5, with 7 bases matching TRBD2. TRBV23-1 is an ORF for which the function is uncertain. This CDR3 spans 14 amino acids. With V trimmed by 3 bases and J by 3 bases, 4 bases remained unmatched. CDR3 in DNA: TGCGCCAGCAGTCACTACGGACTAGAAGAGACCCAGTACTTC. It yields the protein CASSHYGLEETQYF.

Notes on this clonotype: A clone one base away is much larger, so this may be a read error. The chain has TRBV7-9 and TRBJ2-5; TRBD1 matches 11 bases. CDR1 and CDR2 (germline): SEHNR, FQNEAQ (reference sequence). The V and J ends lost 6 bases and 5 bases, in that order; junction bases with no gene match: 8. CDR3 size: 15 residues. DNA for the CDR3: TGTGCCAGCAGAACCTGGGACAGGGGGTCGGAGACCCAGTACTTC. Translation: CASRTWDRGSETQYF.

This clonotype has a count of ten or more. The gene calls are TRBV7-9 and TRBJ2-7; 10 bases agree with TRBD1. J gave up 5 bases and V 4 bases, and 5 bases lay outside the gene matches. The germline V gene has CDR1 SEHNR and CDR2 FQNEAQ (reference sequence). The CDR3 is 14 amino acids. CDR3 residues: CASSSGQGRNEQYF. The CDR3 DNA reads as TGTGCCAGCAGCTCGGGACAGGGGCGGAACGAGCAGTACTTC.

Only a few counts were recorded for this clonotype. The V gene is TRBV21-1, the J gene TRBJ2-7; the D call in the table, TRBD1, was not verified against the DNA. TRBV21-1 is noted as a pseudogene. The CDR3 covers 15 residues. The CDR3 protein is CASSKDQGGTYEQYF. The DNA of the CDR3 is TGTGCCAGCAGCAAAGACCAGGGGGGGACCTACGAGCAGTACTTC.

This clonotype has at least ten counts. V usage is TRBV7-8 and J usage is TRBJ2-1, with 7 nucleotides matching TRBD2. Germline V gene sequence: CDR1 SGHVS, CDR2 FQNEAQ. The CDR3 is 15 amino acids. V shed 5 bases and J 0 bases; nucleotides not matched to a gene: 4. CDR3 sequence: CASSQLASSYNEQFF. The CDR3 DNA follows: TGTGCCAGCAGCCAACTAGCGAGCTCCTACAATGAGCAGTTCTTC.

This clonotype was picked up many times. The rearrangement uses TRBV24-1 and TRBJ2-2; TRBD2 might be the D (6 bases). V gave up 4 bases and J gave up 0 bases, with 14 bases separating them. Per germline, CDR1 KGHDR and CDR2 SFDVKD. The CDR3 has 17 residues. Here the CDR3 DNA reads TGTGCCACCAGTGAAAACCCGGGAGTTTCGAACACCGGGGAGCTGTTTTTT. Amino acids: CATSENPGVSNTGELFF.

At least ten counts were recorded for this clonotype. CDR3 region: CSVEDEGAGPTNEKLFF. The CDR3 coding sequence is TGCAGCGTTGAAGACGAGGGGGCAGGGCCAACTAATGAAAAACTGTTTTTT. The chain links TRBV29-1 to TRBJ1-4; 7 bases fit TRBD1. Trimming removed 0 bases from V and 0 bases from J; junction bases left unmatched: 7. CDR1 is SQVTM and CDR2 is ANQGSEA in the germline V gene. This CDR3 is built from 17 residues.

About this clonotype: Being one base from a much bigger clone, this may be a read error. The V gene is TRBV20-1, the J gene TRBJ2-3; possibly TRBD2 for D (6 bases). In germline, CDR1 is DFQATT, CDR2 SNEGSKA (reference sequence). The length of the CDR3 is 14 residues. This CDR3 reads CSANNAGSTYTQYF. In DNA, the CDR3 is TGCAGTGCTAATAATGCGGGGAGCACATATACGCAGTATTTT.

V and J are TRBV12-3 or TRBV12-4 and TRBJ2-6; TRBD1 or TRBD2 may be the D gene (5 bases each). V was clipped by 3 bases and J by 0 bases, with 12 bases between them. The length of the CDR3 is 17 residues. The CDR3 reads CASSFGTMSSGANVLTF. DNA for the CDR3: TGTGCCAGCAGTTTTGGGACCATGAGCTCTGGGGCCAACGTCCTGACTTTC.

This clonotype was seen at least ten times. This chain connects TRBV6-5 to TRBJ2-7, with TRBD2 matching 7 bases. The CDR3 sequence is 15 residues long. The germline CDR1 and CDR2 sequences are MNHEY and SVGAGI. V shed 0 bases, J shed 2 bases, and the junction held 4 bases outside the gene matches. CDR3 residues: CASSYSSSGPYEQYF. CDR3 DNA: TGTGCCAGCAGTTACTCGTCTAGCGGACCCTACGAGCAGTACTTC.